This passage covers 23 T cell receptor beta chains from one sample sequenced in a study of blood T cell repertoires in COVID-19. Some clones are missing from TCRdb's copy, which holds only in-frame ones; the method was immunoSEQ multiplex PCR. The sample lists about 310,000 clones; approximately 90% were seen once. Sequenced: peripheral blood. These receptors were taken from a man between 18 and 29 years old with active or convalescent COVID-19.

This clone was recorded only once. The chain uses TRBV5-1 and TRBJ2-5; D may be TRBD2 (6 bases). Germline V lookup: CDR1 SGHRS, CDR2 YFSETQ. V lost 4 bases and J lost 5, with 15 bases in between. The CDR3 contains 14 residues. CDR3 protein: CASSLRRGLETQYF. The CDR3 coding sequence is TGCGCCAGCAGCCTCCGGAGGGGCCTGGAGACCCAGTACTTC.

The chain employs TRBV5-6 and TRBJ2-1, with a tentative D call TRBD2 (6 bases). The CDR3 extends over 15 amino acids. V lost 0 bases to trimming and J lost 5 bases, with 12 bases between them. Germline V gene lookup returns CDR1 SGHDT and CDR2 YYEEEE. DNA for the CDR3: TGTGCCAGCAGCTTGGTCGGGGGACTTCACAATGAGCAGTTCTTC. Translating it yields CASSLVGGLHNEQFF.

The J gene is TRBJ1-6, the V gene TRBV5-1; 7 bases line up with TRBD1. This CDR3 contains 13 residues. Losses at the gene ends were 3 bases for V and 10 bases for J; bases not matched to a gene: 4. Germline CDR1 is SGHRS and CDR2 is YFSETQ. CDR3 coding DNA: TGCGCCAGCAGCTCGACAGGGTTGTCACCCCTCCACTTT. As protein: CASSSTGLSPLHF.

V gene TRBV7-3 combines with J gene TRBJ2-1; tentative D call: TRBD1 (5 bases). V lost 4 bases and J 7 bases, leaving 14 bases between the germline ends. The CDR3 runs to 14 residues. Germline V lookup: CDR1 SGHTA, CDR2 FQGTGA. CDR3 nucleotide sequence: TGTGCCAGCAGCTCCTCCGTCCAGGGAAATGAGCAGTTCTTC. Protein product: CASSSSVQGNEQFF.

The rearrangement uses TRBV6-2 or TRBV6-3 and TRBJ1-2; D not resolved. Trimming stripped 3 bases from V and 8 bases from J, with 10 bases between. Germline assignment: CDR1 MNHEY and CDR2 SVGEGT. The CDR3 loop spans 12 amino acids. The CDR3 region has the DNA TGTGCCAGCAGTTATTCCAGAAAAGGCTACACCTTC. It specifies CASSYSRKGYTF.

In DNA form, the CDR3 reads TGCAGCGTAGATTTACAGGGGGGGGGAGCTTTCTTT. This translates into CSVDLQGGGAFF. The chain has TRBV29-1 and TRBJ1-1; the match to TRBD1 covers 8 bases. J was trimmed by 10 bases and V by 6 bases; bases with no gene match: 10. There are 12 residues in the CDR3. From germline, CDR1 is SQVTM and CDR2 ANQGSEA.

In its sample, this clone was seen once. This chain uses TRBV7-2 with TRBJ1-1; 11 positions agree with TRBD1. J lost 6 bases, V lost 5 bases, and 11 bases had no gene match. This CDR3 spans 16 amino acids. CDR1 and CDR2 (germline): SGHTA, FQGNSA. The CDR3 is CASSLRTGGLIAEAFF. The CDR3 DNA is TGTGCCAGCAGCCTTAGGACAGGGGGCTTGATAGCTGAAGCTTTCTTT.

A single count supports this clone. The rearrangement links TRBV28 to TRBJ2-1; D is possibly TRBD1 (5 bases). The CDR3 loop spans 15 amino acids. Germline-derived CDR1 and CDR2 are MDHEN and SYDVKM. V was cut by 6 bases and J by 7 bases, with 19 bases left in between. The CDR3 sequence: CASRDTRRWGNEQFF. DNA of the CDR3: TGTGCCAGCAGGGACACCCGCCGGTGGGGTAATGAGCAGTTCTTC. Full variable domain (outside the CDR3, taken from reference TRBV28 and TRBJ2-1): DVKVTQSSRYLVKRTGEKVFLECVQDMDHENMFWYRQDPGLGLRLIYFSYDVKMKEKGDIPEGYSVSREKKERFSLILESASTNQTSMYLCASRDTRRWGNEQFFGPGTRLTVL.

This rearrangement joins TRBV7-6 to TRBJ1-1; a weak D match, TRBD1 (5 bases). V shed 5 bases and J shed 2 bases, with 12 bases lying between them. Germline V CDR1 and CDR2: SGHVS, FNYEAQ. The CDR3 sequence is 14 residues long. The CDR3 loop is CASSQAGPNTEAFF. CDR3 bases: TGTGCCAGCAGCCAGGCGGGACCAAACACTGAAGCTTTCTTT.

This chain connects TRBV5-1 to TRBJ2-7; 7 bases are a match to TRBD2. In germline, CDR1 is SGHRS, CDR2 YFSETQ. This CDR3 contains 14 residues. J was trimmed by 6 bases and V by 0 bases; bases with no gene match: 6. CDR3 region: CASSLDGGSSEQYF. The CDR3 DNA reads as TGCGCCAGCAGCTTGGACGGGGGGTCTTCCGAGCAGTACTTC.

V gene TRBV7-8 combines with J gene TRBJ2-3; 8 bases map to TRBD2. After removal of 1 base from V and 4 bases from J, the junction contained 4 bases not matched to a gene. CDR3 length: 15 residues. Germline lookup yields CDR1 SGHVS and CDR2 FQNEAQ. CDR3 DNA: TGTGCCAGCAGCTTAGGAGCGGGAGTTGCAGATACGCAGTATTTT. Its protein product is CASSLGAGVADTQYF.

This chain uses TRBV13 with TRBJ2-7, with 13 nucleotides matching TRBD2. The junction had 5 bases not matched to a gene; V was cut back by 5 bases and J by 4 bases. Germline V gene lookup returns CDR1 PRHDT and CDR2 FYEKMQ (reference sequence). This CDR3 spans 15 amino acids. The CDR3 sequence: CASSPPGLAGYEQYF. Here the CDR3 DNA reads TGTGCCAGCAGCCCACCGGGACTAGCGGGATACGAGCAGTACTTC.

V gene TRBV6-2 or TRBV6-3 combines with J gene TRBJ2-7; D not resolved. Germline V gives CDR1 MNHEY, CDR2 SVGEGT. The CDR3 runs 13 residues. Trimming pared 6 bases from V and 4 bases from J, leaving 13 bases between. CDR3: CASSLTEEYEQYF. Written as DNA, the CDR3 is TGTGCCAGCAGCCTCACAGAAGAATACGAGCAGTACTTC.

This chain uses TRBV10-1 with TRBJ2-5; possibly TRBD1 for D (6 bases). The V and J ends lost 1 base and 3 bases respectively, with 9 bases between them. The CDR3 has 14 residues. CDR1 is WNHNN and CDR2 is SYGVQD in the germline V gene (reference sequence). DNA of the CDR3: TGCGCCAGCAGTGAGTGGGACATAAAAGAGACCCAGTACTTC. Encoded protein: CASSEWDIKETQYF.

This chain links TRBV9 with TRBJ1-3, with D possibly being TRBD1 (6 bases). This CDR3 is 16 amino acids long. The V end was cut by 0 bases, the J end by 2 bases, with 12 bases between. The germline gives CDR1 SGDLS, CDR2 YYNGEE. CDR3 bases: TGTGCCAGCAGCGTAGTGGACAGTCTAACTGGAAACACCATATATTTT. Amino acid sequence: CASSVVDSLTGNTIYF.

The J gene is TRBJ1-1, the V gene TRBV18, with D uncertain. CDR1 KGHSH and CDR2 LQKENI come from the germline V gene. The CDR3 consists of 14 residues. Trimming cost V 1 base and J 1 base, with 7 bases left between them. The CDR3 spells CASSPLRENTEAFF. CDR3 coding DNA: TGTGCCAGCTCACCACTCCGGGAGAACACTGAAGCTTTCTTT.

The chain employs TRBV19 and TRBJ1-3; D is possibly TRBD1 (5 bases). The CDR3 extends over 18 amino acids. Deletions cut 3 bases from V and 2 bases from J, with 20 bases between. Germline V gene data show CDR1 as LNHDA and CDR2 as SQIVND (reference sequence). The CDR3 spells CASSIGAGFSFAGNTIYF. DNA for the CDR3: TGTGCCAGTAGTATTGGGGCAGGATTTTCGTTTGCTGGAAACACCATATATTTT. Supplemented by reference TRBV19 and TRBJ1-3, the full variable domain reads DGGITQSPKYLFRKEGQNVTLSCEQNLNHDAMYWYRQDPGQGLRLIYYSQIVNDFQKGDIAEGYSVSREKKESFPLTVTSAQKNPTAFYLCASSIGAGFSFAGNTIYFGEGSWLTVV.

The rearrangement links TRBV18 to TRBJ1-6; TRBD1 aligns across 9 bases. This CDR3 has 16 residues. Germline CDR1 KGHSH, CDR2 LQKENI. The V and J ends lost 5 bases and 8 bases, in that order; junction bases with no gene match: 10. CDR3 DNA: TGTGCCAGCTCAGTCTACTGGACAGGGGTGGATTCACCCCTCCACTTT. The encoded protein is CASSVYWTGVDSPLHF.

The gene calls are TRBV6-6 and TRBJ1-5; possible D gene TRBD1, 6 bases. V dropped 2 bases and J dropped 4 bases, with 12 bases sitting between them. The CDR3 is 15 residues long. The germline CDR1 and CDR2 sequences are MNHNY and SVGAGI (reference sequence). Here the CDR3 reads CASSYGDRPNQPQHF. CDR3 nucleotide sequence: TGTGCCAGCAGTTACGGCGACAGGCCGAATCAGCCCCAGCATTTT.

This chain uses TRBV11-2 with TRBJ2-7, with a tentative D call TRBD2 (5 bases). The germline CDR1 and CDR2 sequences are SGHAT and FQNNGV. The CDR3 spans 15 residues. The germline V and J ends were trimmed by 4 bases and 3 bases, with 16 bases remaining between them. The CDR3 coding sequence is TGTGCCAGCAGCTCGCGAACTAGATCGGACTACGAGCAGTACTTC. This translates into CASSSRTRSDYEQYF.

The chain joins TRBV7-2 to TRBJ2-7, with 10 nucleotides matching TRBD2. J was trimmed by 5 bases and V by 0 bases; bases with no gene match: 4. The V gene's germline CDR1 is SGHTA and CDR2 FQGNSA. The CDR3 is 15 residues long. The CDR3, as DNA: TGTGCCAGCAGCTTAGCGGGACTAGCGTCCCACGAGCAGTACTTC. Translation: CASSLAGLASHEQYF.

This rearrangement joins TRBV29-1 to TRBJ1-4, with 9 bases matching TRBD1. V lost 7 bases and J lost 8; bases outside the gene matches: 11. The CDR3 length is 14 residues. Germline CDR1 reads SQVTM; CDR2 reads ANQGSEA. The CDR3 loop reads CSGRTGAVGEKLFF. The CDR3 DNA reads as TGCAGCGGCCGGACAGGGGCCGTCGGGGAAAAACTGTTTTTT.

The chain couples TRBV28 to TRBJ2-6, with D possibly matching TRBD2 (7 bases). CDR3 length: 18 residues. Germline V gives CDR1 MDHEN, CDR2 SYDVKM. V was trimmed by 6 bases and J by 0 bases, leaving 18 bases between them. The CDR3 reads CASSPGGASLSGANVLTF. The CDR3 bases are TGTGCCAGCAGCCCTGGGGGGGCCAGCCTCTCTGGGGCCAACGTCCTGACTTTC.